These 20 T cell receptor beta chains came from one sample sequenced in a study of blood T cell repertoires in COVID-19. TCRdb keeps only in-frame clones here, not all; method: immunoSEQ multiplex PCR. The data show some 200,000 clones, with roughly four fifths seen just once and 7.5% held by the top ten. The material sequenced was PBMCs or T cells enriched from blood (not recorded which). These receptors were taken from a man in his forties who had recovered from COVID-19.

This clone was observed a single time. The chain uses TRBV7-2 and TRBJ2-2; D is undetermined. The V end lost 1 base, the J end lost 5 bases, and 14 bases lay between the germline ends. CDR3 size: 16 residues. The germline CDR1 and CDR2 sequences are SGHTA and FQGNSA. Here the CDR3 reads CASSLESRNPTGELFF. The CDR3 DNA sequence: TGTGCCAGCAGCTTAGAATCGCGGAACCCTACCGGGGAGCTGTTTTTT.

The V gene is TRBV7-9, the J gene TRBJ2-7; TRBD1 is a possible D gene (6 bases). Deletions cut 5 bases from V and 4 bases from J, with 15 bases between. Germline loops: CDR1 SEHNR, CDR2 FQNEAQ (reference sequence). The CDR3 sequence is 14 residues long. The CDR3 is CASSQGTFLYEQYF. Written as DNA, the CDR3 is TGTGCCAGCAGCCAGGGGACATTCCTGTACGAGCAGTACTTC. Using reference TRBV7-9 and TRBJ2-7 for the parts outside the CDR3, the full variable domain is DTGVSQNPRHKITKRGQNVTFRCDPISEHNRLYWYRQTLGQGPEFLTYFQNEAQLEKSRLLSDRFSAERPKGSFSTLEIQRTEQGDSAMYLCASSQGTFLYEQYFGPGTRLTVT.

The chain recombines TRBV5-6 with TRBJ1-4; 8 nucleotides align to TRBD1. CDR1 SGHDT and CDR2 YYEEEE come from the germline V gene. With V trimmed by 4 bases and J by 8 bases, 13 bases remained unmatched. The CDR3 loop spans 16 amino acids. The CDR3 DNA reads as TGTGCCAGCAGCACAATAGGACAGGGCCGATGGGAAAAACTGTTTTTT. It encodes CASSTIGQGRWEKLFF. The whole variable domain, remainder taken from reference TRBV5-6 and TRBJ1-4, is DAGVTQSPTHLIKTRGQQVTLRCSPKSGHDTVSWYQQALGQGPQFIFQYYEEEERQRGNFPDRFSGHQFPNYSSELNVNALLLGDSALYLCASSTIGQGRWEKLFFGSGTQLSVL.

The chain is built from TRBV2 and TRBJ2-2, with D hard to call. This CDR3 has 13 residues. V was pared by 6 bases and J by 5 bases, with 10 bases between. Per germline, CDR1 SNHLY and CDR2 FYNNEI. Here the CDR3 DNA reads TGTGCCAGCAGGGAGAGTGTTACCGGGGAGCTGTTTTTT. Translating gives CASRESVTGELFF.

This clone was counted a single time. The V call is TRBV11-2, the J call TRBJ1-1, with TRBD1 matching over 12 bases. CDR1 and CDR2 (germline): SGHAT, FQNNGV. This CDR3 comprises 17 residues. Trimming took 5 bases from V and 5 from J; bases not matched to a gene: 12. CDR3 sequence reads: CASSDDRDRGLWTEAFF. The CDR3 nucleotides read TGTGCCAGCAGCGACGACCGGGACAGGGGGCTTTGGACTGAAGCTTTCTTT. The full variable domain, in which reference TRBV11-2 and TRBJ1-1 provide the parts outside the CDR3, is EAGVAQSPRYKIIEKRQSVAFWCNPISGHATLYWYQQILGQGPKLLIQFQNNGVVDDSQLPKDRFSAERLKGVDSTLKIQPAKLEDSAVYLCASSDDRDRGLWTEAFFGQGTRLTVV.

The chain links TRBV5-4 to TRBJ2-3, with no clear D. Germline CDR1 is SGHNT and CDR2 is YYREEE (reference sequence). The V and J ends lost 1 base and 4 bases respectively, with 13 bases between them. The CDR3 spans 15 residues. The CDR3 bases are TGTGCCAGCAGCTTGCCAGGTTGGGCTTCAGATACGCAGTATTTT. Encoded protein: CASSLPGWASDTQYF.

The chain combines TRBV10-1 with TRBJ1-4; D perhaps matches TRBD1 (5 bases). The V gene's germline CDR1 is WNHNN and CDR2 SYGVQD (reference sequence). Trimming left V 4 bases short and J 1 base short, with 10 bases between. The CDR3 contains 15 residues. Written as DNA, the CDR3 is TGCGCCAGCAGTGGGGCCCAGGGAACTAATGAAAAACTGTTTTTT. This encodes CASSGAQGTNEKLFF.

This rearrangement joins TRBV9 to TRBJ1-4; 10 positions match TRBD1. V gave up 0 bases and J gave up 3 bases; unmatched junction bases: 2. Germline V gene data show CDR1 as SGDLS and CDR2 as YYNGEE. The CDR3 totals 16 residues. CDR3: CASSVGQGAANEKLFF. The CDR3 nucleotides read TGTGCCAGCAGCGTAGGACAGGGGGCGGCTAATGAAAAACTGTTTTTT.

This clone was seen a single time. The chain joins TRBV7-2 to TRBJ1-1; D remains unclear. The CDR3 sequence is 15 residues long. The germline V gene encodes CDR1 SGHTA and CDR2 FQGNSA. Trimming left V 6 bases short and J 5 bases short, with 19 bases between. For the CDR3, the DNA is TGTGCCAGCAGTTCCCGCGGACCGCCGGGGACTGAAGCTTTCTTT. The encoded protein is CASSSRGPPGTEAFF.

This sequence joins TRBV12-3 or TRBV12-4 and TRBJ2-2; perhaps TRBD2 as D (5 bases). V gave up 5 bases and J gave up 6 bases, with 10 bases separating them. The CDR3 is 13 residues long. CDR3 protein: CASSPGGPGELFF. CDR3 DNA: TGTGCCAGCAGTCCCGGAGGTCCCGGGGAGCTGTTTTTT.

The chain joins TRBV5-1 to TRBJ1-1; 7 nucleotides agree with TRBD1. This CDR3 has 16 amino acids. V lost 0 bases to trimming and J lost 4 bases; unmatched junction nucleotides: 9. Per germline, CDR1 SGHRS and CDR2 YFSETQ. In DNA form, the CDR3 reads TGCGCCAGCAGCTTGGCCCTAAATTCAGGGGGCACTGAAGCTTTCTTT. Translated: CASSLALNSGGTEAFF.

Written as DNA, the CDR3 is TGCGCCAGCAGCATAGCTATCAGGGAAAACACTGAAGCTTTCTTT. As protein: CASSIAIRENTEAFF. The chain has TRBV5-1 and TRBJ1-1; a possible D gene is TRBD1 (5 bases). The germline V gene encodes CDR1 SGHRS and CDR2 YFSETQ. V was cut by 4 bases and J by 2 bases, with 15 bases left in between. The CDR3 is 15 amino acids.

The CDR3 spells CASSPLMAGNTEAFF. CDR3 DNA sequence: TGTGCCAGCTCACCACTGATGGCGGGGAACACTGAAGCTTTCTTT. V usage is TRBV18 and J usage is TRBJ1-1; D unclear. There are 15 residues in the CDR3. Germline CDR1 and CDR2: KGHSH and LQKENI. The V end was cut by 1 base, the J end by 1 base, with 10 bases between.

The V and J genes are TRBV3-1 (or the pseudogene TRBV3-2) and TRBJ1-5, with TRBD1 as a possible D gene (6 bases). V was pared by 5 bases and J by 0 bases, with 11 bases between. Looked up from germline, CDR1 is LGHDT and CDR2 is YNNKEL (reference sequence). The CDR3 is made up of 15 amino acids. The DNA for the CDR3 is TGTGCCAGCAGCGAACAGGGCCTTAGCAATCAGCCCCAGCATTTT. Translating gives CASSEQGLSNQPQHF.

The chain links TRBV10-1 to TRBJ1-2; TRBD1 agrees at 8 bases. Trimming took 8 bases from V and 4 from J; bases not matched to a gene: 9. CDR3 size: 14 residues. The germline CDR1 and CDR2 sequences are WNHNN and SYGVQD (reference sequence). The CDR3 here is CASCSGGKIYGYTF. CDR3 DNA sequence: TGCGCCAGCTGCTCAGGGGGCAAGATCTATGGCTACACCTTC.

The V and J genes are TRBV5-8 and TRBJ2-6, with D possibly TRBD1 on 6 matching bases. CDR1 SGHTS and CDR2 YDEGEE come from the germline V gene. The V gene lost 3 bases and the J gene lost 2 bases, with 15 bases spanning the gap. This CDR3 is built from 17 residues. CDR3 protein: CASSWVQGFTGANVLTF. DNA for the CDR3: TGTGCCAGCAGCTGGGTGCAGGGGTTCACTGGGGCCAACGTCCTGACTTTC.

The rearrangement uses TRBV7-9 and TRBJ1-2; D gene ambiguous. Germline CDR1 is SEHNR and CDR2 is FQNEAQ (reference sequence). CDR3 size: 15 residues. The ends were cut back, 5 bases at V and 6 bases at J, with 19 bases in the middle. DNA of the CDR3: TGTGCCAGCAGCGCCTTAATAAGCTCCCTCCATGGCTACACCTTC. This encodes CASSALISSLHGYTF.

This chain joins TRBV3-1 (or the pseudogene TRBV3-2) and TRBJ2-1, with 7 nucleotides matching TRBD2. Germline loops: CDR1 LGHDT, CDR2 YNNKEL (reference sequence). V lost 8 bases to trimming and J lost 9 bases; unmatched junction nucleotides: 1. The CDR3 consists of 10 residues. CDR3 in amino acids: CASGEGEQFF. In DNA form, the CDR3 reads TGTGCCAGCGGGGAGGGTGAGCAGTTCTTC.

CDR3 sequence (DNA): TGTGCCAGCAGCTTGCCAGGTTTATACGAGCAGTACTTC. Translation: CASSLPGLYEQYF. The V call is TRBV5-4, the J call TRBJ2-7; D uncertain. The CDR3 has 13 residues. Trimming took off 1 base at V and 4 bases at J, with 9 bases between the two ends. Germline V gives CDR1 SGHNT, CDR2 YYREEE (reference sequence).

This rearrangement joins TRBV6-1 to TRBJ2-1; 13 bases fit TRBD2. V gave up 4 bases and J gave up 8 bases; unmatched junction bases: 11. Germline lookup yields CDR1 MNHNS and CDR2 SASEGT. This CDR3 contains 17 residues. The CDR3 coding sequence is TGTGCCAGCAGTGCAAGCCCCGGGACTAGCGGGAACCATGAGCAGTTCTTC. Amino acid sequence: CASSASPGTSGNHEQFF.